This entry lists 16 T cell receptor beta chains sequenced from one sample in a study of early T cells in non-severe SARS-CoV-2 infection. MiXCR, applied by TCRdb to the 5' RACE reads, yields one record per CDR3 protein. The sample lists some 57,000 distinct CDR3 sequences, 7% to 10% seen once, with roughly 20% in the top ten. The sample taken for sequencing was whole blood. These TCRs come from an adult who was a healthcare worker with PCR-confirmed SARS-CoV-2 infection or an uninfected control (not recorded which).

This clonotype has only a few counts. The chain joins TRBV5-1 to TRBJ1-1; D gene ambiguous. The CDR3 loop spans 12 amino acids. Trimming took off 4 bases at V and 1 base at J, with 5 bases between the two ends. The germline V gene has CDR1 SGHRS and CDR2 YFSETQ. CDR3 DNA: TGCGCCAGCAGCGCCGGGAACACTGAAGCTTTCTTT. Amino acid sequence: CASSAGNTEAFF.

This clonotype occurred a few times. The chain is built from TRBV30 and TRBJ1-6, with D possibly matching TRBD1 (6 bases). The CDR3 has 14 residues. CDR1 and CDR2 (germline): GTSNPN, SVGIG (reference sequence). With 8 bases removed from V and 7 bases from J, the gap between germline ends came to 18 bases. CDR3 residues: CARSAGRGNSPLHF. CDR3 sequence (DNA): TGTGCCAGAAGTGCGGGCAGGGGAAATTCACCCCTCCACTTT.

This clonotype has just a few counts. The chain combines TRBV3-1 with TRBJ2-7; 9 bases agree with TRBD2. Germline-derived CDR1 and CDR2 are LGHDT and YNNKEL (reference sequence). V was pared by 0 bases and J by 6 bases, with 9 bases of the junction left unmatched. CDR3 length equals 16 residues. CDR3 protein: CASSQESGSGGREQYF. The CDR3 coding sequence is TGTGCCAGCAGCCAAGAATCGGGCAGCGGGGGGCGCGAGCAGTACTTC.

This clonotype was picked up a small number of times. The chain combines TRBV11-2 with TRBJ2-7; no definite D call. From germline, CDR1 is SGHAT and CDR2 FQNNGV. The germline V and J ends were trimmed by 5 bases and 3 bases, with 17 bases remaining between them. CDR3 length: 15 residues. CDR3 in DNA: TGTGCCAGCAGCCCGTGGCCCCCGCGGAGCTACGAGCAGTACTTC. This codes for CASSPWPPRSYEQYF. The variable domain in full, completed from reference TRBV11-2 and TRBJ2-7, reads EAGVAQSPRYKIIEKRQSVAFWCNPISGHATLYWYQQILGQGPKLLIQFQNNGVVDDSQLPKDRFSAERLKGVDSTLKIQPAKLEDSAVYLCASSPWPPRSYEQYFGPGTRLTVT.

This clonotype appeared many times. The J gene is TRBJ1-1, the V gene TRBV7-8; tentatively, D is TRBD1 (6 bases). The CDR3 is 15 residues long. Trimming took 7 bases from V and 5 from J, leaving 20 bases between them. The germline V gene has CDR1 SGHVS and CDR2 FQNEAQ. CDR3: CASTHRRGVRTEAFF. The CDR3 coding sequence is TGTGCCAGCACCCACCGGAGGGGGGTAAGGACTGAAGCTTTCTTT.

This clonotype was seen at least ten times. This chain's CDR3 is CASSAPLGSPLHF. In DNA, the CDR3 is TGTGCCAGCAGCGCCCCGCTTGGCTCACCCCTCCACTTT. The chain joins TRBV7-9 to TRBJ1-6; unclear D gene. Germline assignment: CDR1 SEHNR and CDR2 FQNEAQ (reference sequence). This CDR3 region has 13 residues. With 5 bases removed from V and 10 bases from J, the gap between germline ends came to 12 bases.

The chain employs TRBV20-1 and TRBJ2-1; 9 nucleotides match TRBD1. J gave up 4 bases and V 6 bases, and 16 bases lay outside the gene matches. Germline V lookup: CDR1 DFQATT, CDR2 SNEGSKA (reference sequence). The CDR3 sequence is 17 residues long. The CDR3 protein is CSAQGQGAPFGYNEQFF. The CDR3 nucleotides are TGCAGTGCCCAGGGACAGGGTGCCCCTTTTGGGTACAATGAGCAGTTCTTC.

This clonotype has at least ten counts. CDR3 amino acids: CASSLGGTGELFF. The CDR3 DNA sequence: TGTGCCAGCAGCTTAGGCGGGACCGGGGAGCTGTTTTTT. This chain joins TRBV7-6 and TRBJ2-2, with D maybe TRBD2 (5 bases). Germline V gives CDR1 SGHVS, CDR2 FNYEAQ. V lost 1 base to trimming and J lost 5 bases, with 5 bases between them. The CDR3 consists of 13 residues.

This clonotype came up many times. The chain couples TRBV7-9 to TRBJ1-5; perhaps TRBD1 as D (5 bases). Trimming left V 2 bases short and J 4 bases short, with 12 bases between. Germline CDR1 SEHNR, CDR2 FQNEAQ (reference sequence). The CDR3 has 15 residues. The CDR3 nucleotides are TGTGCCAGCAGCTTATCCAGGGCTGGAAATCAGCCCCAGCATTTT. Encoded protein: CASSLSRAGNQPQHF.

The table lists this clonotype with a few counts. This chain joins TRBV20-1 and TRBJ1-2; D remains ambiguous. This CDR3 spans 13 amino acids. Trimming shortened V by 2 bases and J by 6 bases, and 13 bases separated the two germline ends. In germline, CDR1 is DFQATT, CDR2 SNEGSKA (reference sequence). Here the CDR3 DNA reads TGCAGTGCTAGAAGTCAGGCAGGTCATGGCTACACCTTC. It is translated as CSARSQAGHGYTF.

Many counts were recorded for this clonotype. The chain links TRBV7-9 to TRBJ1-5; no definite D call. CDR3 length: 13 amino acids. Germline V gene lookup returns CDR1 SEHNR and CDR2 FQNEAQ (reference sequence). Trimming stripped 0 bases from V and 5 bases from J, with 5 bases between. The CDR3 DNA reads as TGTGCCAGCAGCTTAGCGCAGGATCAGCCCCAGCATTTT. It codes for CASSLAQDQPQHF. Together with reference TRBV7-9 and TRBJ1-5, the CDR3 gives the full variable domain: DTGVSQNPRHKITKRGQNVTFRCDPISEHNRLYWYRQTLGQGPEFLTYFQNEAQLEKSRLLSDRFSAERPKGSFSTLEIQRTEQGDSAMYLCASSLAQDQPQHFGDGTRLSIL.

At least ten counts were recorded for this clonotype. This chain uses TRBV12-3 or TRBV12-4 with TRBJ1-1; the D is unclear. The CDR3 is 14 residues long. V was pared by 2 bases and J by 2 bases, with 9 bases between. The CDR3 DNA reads TGTGCCAGCAGTTTACACGGAGGAAACACTGAAGCTTTCTTT. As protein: CASSLHGGNTEAFF.

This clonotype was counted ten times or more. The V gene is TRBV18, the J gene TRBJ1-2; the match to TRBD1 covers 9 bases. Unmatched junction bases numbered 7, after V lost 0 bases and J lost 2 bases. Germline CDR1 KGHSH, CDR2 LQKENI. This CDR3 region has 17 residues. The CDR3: CASSPPLAGTGNYGYTF. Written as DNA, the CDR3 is TGTGCCAGCTCACCACCGTTGGCCGGGACAGGGAACTATGGCTACACCTTC.

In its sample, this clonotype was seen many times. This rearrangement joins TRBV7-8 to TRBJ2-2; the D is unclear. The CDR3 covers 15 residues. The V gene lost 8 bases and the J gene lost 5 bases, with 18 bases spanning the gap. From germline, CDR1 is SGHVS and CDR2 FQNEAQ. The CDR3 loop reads CASGAGVRDTGELFF. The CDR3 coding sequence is TGTGCCAGCGGAGCAGGAGTCCGAGATACCGGGGAGCTGTTTTTT.

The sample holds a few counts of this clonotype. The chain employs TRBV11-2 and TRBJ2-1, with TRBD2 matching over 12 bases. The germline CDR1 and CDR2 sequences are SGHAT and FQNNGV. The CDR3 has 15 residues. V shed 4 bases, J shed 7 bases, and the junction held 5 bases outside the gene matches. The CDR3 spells CASSYLAGGLNEQFF. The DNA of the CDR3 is TGTGCCAGCAGCTATCTAGCGGGGGGGCTAAATGAGCAGTTCTTC.

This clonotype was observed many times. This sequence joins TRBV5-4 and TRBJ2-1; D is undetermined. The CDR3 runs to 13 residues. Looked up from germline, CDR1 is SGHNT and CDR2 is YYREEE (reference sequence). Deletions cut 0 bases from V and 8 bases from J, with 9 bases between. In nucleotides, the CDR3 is TGTGCCAGCAGCTTGGACCGGTCGGATGAGCAGTTCTTC. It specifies CASSLDRSDEQFF.